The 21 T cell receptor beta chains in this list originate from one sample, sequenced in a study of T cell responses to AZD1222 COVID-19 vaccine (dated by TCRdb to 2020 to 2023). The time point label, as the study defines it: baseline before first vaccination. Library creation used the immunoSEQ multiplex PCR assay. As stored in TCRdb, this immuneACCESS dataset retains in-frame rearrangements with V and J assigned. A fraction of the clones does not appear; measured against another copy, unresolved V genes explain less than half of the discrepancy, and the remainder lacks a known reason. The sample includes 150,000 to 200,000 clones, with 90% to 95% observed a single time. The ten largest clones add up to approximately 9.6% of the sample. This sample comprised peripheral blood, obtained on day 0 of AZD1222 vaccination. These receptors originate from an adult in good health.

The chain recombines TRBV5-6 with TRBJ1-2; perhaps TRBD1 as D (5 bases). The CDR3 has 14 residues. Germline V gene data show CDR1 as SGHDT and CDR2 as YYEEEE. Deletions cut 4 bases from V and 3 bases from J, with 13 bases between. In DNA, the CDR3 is TGTGCCAGCAGCCCCGTGGGGGAAGACTATGGCTACACCTTC. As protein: CASSPVGEDYGYTF.

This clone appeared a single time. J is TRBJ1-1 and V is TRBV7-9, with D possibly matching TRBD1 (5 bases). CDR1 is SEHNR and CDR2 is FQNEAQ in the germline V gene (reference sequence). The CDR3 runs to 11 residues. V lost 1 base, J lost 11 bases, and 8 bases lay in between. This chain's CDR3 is CASSLGGYAFF. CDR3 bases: TGTGCCAGCAGCTTAGGGGGGTACGCTTTCTTT.

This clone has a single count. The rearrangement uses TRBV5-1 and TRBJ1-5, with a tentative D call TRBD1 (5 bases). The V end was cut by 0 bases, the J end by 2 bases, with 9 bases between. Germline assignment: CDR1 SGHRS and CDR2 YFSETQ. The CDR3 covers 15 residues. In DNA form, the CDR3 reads TGCGCCAGCAGCTTGGAAGGGGCAGGCAATCAGCCCCAGCATTTT. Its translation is CASSLEGAGNQPQHF.

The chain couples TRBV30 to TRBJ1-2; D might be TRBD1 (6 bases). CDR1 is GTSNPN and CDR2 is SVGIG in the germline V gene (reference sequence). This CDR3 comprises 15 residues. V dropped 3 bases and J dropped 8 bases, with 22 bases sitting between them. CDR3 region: CAWRTPGATRGGYTF. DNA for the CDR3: TGTGCCTGGAGAACACCGGGGGCTACAAGAGGGGGCTACACCTTC.

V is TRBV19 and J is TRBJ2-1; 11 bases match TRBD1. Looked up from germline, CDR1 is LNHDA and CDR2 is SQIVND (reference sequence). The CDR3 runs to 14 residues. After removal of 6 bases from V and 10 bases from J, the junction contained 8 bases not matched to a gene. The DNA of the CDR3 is TGTGCCAGTAGGCCGGGACAGGGGGTTCGGGAGCAGTTCTTC. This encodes CASRPGQGVREQFF.

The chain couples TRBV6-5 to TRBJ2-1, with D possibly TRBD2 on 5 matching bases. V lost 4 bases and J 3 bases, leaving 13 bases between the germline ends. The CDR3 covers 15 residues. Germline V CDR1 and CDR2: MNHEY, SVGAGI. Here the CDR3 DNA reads TGTGCCAGCAGTTTGGCGGGCGGAGGCTACAATGAGCAGTTCTTC. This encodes CASSLAGGGYNEQFF.

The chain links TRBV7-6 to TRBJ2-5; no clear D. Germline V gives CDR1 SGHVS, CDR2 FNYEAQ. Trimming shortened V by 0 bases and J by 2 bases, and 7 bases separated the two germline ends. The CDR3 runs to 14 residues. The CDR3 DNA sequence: TGTGCCAGCAGCTTAGCCCCCCGACAAGAGACCCAGTACTTC. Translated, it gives CASSLAPRQETQYF.

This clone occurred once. CDR3 in DNA: TGTGCCAGCTCACCCGCTGGCAGAGATAATTCACCCCTCCACTTT. Translating gives CASSPAGRDNSPLHF. V and J are TRBV18 and TRBJ1-6; D gene unclear. V was trimmed by 3 bases and J by 5 bases, leaving 11 bases between them. Looked up from germline, CDR1 is KGHSH and CDR2 is LQKENI. There are 15 residues in the CDR3. The whole variable domain, remainder taken from reference TRBV18 and TRBJ1-6, is NAGVMQNPRHLVRRRGQEARLRCSPMKGHSHVYWYRQLPEEGLKFMVYLQKENIIDESGMPKERFSAEFPKEGPSILRIQQVVRGDSAAYFCASSPAGRDNSPLHFGNGTRLTVT.

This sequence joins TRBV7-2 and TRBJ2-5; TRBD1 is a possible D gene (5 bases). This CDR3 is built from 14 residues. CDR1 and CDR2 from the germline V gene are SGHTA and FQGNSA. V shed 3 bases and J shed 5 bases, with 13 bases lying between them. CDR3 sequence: CASSFVQGRETQYF. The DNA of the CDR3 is TGTGCCAGCAGCTTTGTCCAGGGTCGGGAGACCCAGTACTTC.

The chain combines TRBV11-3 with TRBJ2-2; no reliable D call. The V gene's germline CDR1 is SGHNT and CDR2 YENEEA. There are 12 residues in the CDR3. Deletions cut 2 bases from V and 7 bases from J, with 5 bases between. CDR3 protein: CASSLLGGELFF. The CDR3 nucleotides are TGTGCCAGCAGCTTACTGGGCGGGGAGCTGTTTTTT.

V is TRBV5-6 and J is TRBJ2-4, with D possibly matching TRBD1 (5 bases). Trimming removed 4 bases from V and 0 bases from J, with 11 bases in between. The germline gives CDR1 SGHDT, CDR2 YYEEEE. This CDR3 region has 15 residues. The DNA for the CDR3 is TGTGCCAGCAGCACTACAGGATTAGCCAAAAACATTCAGTACTTC. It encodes CASSTTGLAKNIQYF.

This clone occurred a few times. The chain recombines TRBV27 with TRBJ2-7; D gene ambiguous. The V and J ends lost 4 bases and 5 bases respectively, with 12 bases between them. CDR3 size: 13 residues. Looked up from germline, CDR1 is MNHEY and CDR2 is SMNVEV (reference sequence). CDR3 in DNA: TGTGCCAGCAGTTGGACCCCCGGAGACGAGCAGTACTTC. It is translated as CASSWTPGDEQYF.

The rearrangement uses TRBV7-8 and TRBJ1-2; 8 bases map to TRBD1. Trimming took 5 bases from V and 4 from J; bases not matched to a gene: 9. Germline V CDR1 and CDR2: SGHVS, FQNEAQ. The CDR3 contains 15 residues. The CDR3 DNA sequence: TGTGCCAGCAGCCGAGGACAGGGAACCCGCTATGGCTACACCTTC. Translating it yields CASSRGQGTRYGYTF.

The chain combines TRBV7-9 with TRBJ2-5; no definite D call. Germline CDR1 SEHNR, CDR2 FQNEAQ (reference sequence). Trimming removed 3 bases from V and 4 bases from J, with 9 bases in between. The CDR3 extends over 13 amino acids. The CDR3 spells CASSFSSGETQYF. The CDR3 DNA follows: TGTGCCAGCAGCTTTAGTAGTGGAGAGACCCAGTACTTC.

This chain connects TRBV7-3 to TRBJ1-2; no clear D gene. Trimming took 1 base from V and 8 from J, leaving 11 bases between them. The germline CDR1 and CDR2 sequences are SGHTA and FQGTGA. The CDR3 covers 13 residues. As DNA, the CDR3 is TGTGCCAGCAGCTTAATTGAGGGAGGGGGCTACACCTTC. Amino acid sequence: CASSLIEGGGYTF.

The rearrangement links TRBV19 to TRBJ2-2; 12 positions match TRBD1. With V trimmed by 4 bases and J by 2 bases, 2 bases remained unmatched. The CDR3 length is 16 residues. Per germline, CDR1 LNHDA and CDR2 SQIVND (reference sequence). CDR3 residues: CASSKGQGANTGELFF. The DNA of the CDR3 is TGTGCCAGTAGTAAGGGACAGGGGGCCAACACCGGGGAGCTGTTTTTT.

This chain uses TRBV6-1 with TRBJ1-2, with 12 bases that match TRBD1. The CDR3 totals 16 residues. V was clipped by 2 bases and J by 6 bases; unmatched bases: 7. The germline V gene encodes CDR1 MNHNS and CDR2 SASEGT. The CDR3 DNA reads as TGTGCCAGCAGTGAATTTTGGGGACAGGGGGCTAATGGCTACACCTTC. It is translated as CASSEFWGQGANGYTF.

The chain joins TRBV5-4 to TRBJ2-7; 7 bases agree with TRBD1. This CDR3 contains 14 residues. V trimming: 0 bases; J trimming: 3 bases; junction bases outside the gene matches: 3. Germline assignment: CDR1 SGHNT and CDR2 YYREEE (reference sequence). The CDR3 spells CASSLGQGRYEQYF. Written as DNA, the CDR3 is TGTGCCAGCAGCTTGGGACAGGGTCGCTACGAGCAGTACTTC. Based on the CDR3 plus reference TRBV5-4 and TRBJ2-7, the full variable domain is ETGVTQSPTHLIKTRGQQVTLRCSSQSGHNTVSWYQQALGQGPQFIFQYYREEENGRGNFPPRFSGLQFPNYSSELNVNALELDDSALYLCASSLGQGRYEQYFGPGTRLTVT.

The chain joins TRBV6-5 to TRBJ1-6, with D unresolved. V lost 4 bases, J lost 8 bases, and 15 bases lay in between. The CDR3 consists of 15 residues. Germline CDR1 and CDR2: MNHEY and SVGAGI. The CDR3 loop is CASSFAARDYSPLHF. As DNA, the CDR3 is TGTGCCAGCAGTTTCGCGGCCCGCGATTATTCACCCCTCCACTTT.

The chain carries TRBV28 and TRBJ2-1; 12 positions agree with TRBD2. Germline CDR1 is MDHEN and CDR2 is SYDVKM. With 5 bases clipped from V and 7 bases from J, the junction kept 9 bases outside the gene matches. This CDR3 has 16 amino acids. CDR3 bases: TGTGCCAGCAGTCCTCTAGCGGGAGGGCCGCGGAATGAGCAGTTCTTC. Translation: CASSPLAGGPRNEQFF.

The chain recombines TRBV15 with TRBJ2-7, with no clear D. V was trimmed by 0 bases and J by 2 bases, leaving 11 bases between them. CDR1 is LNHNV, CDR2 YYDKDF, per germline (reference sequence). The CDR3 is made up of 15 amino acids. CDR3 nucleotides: TGTGCCACCAGCAGAGATATTAGCACTACCTACGAGCAGTACTTC. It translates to CATSRDISTTYEQYF.